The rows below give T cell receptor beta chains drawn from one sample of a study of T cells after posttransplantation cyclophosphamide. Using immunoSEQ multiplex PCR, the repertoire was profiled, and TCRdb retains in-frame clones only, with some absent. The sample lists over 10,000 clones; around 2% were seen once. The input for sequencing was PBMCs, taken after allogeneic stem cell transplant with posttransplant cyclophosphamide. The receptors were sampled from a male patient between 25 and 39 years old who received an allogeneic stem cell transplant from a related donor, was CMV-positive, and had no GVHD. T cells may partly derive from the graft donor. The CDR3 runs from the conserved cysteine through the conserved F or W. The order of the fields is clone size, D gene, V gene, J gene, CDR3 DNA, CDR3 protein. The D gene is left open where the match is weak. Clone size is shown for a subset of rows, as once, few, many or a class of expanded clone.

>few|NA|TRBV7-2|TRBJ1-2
TGTGCCAGCAGCTTCCAAACTCGGGAGACTAACTATGGCTACACCTTC
CASSFQTRETNYGYTF
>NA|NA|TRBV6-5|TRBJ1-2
TGTGCCAGCAGTTACTCAGTCCAGGGCGGCTATGGCTACACCTTC
CASSYSVQGGYGYTF
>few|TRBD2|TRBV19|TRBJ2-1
TGTGCCAGTAGTTGGGGCGGGAGGGGGTATGAGCAGTTCTTC
CASSWGGRGYEQFF
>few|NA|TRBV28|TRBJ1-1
TGTGCCAGCAGAACCAACGGGGGGGGCACTGAAGCTTTCTTT
CASRTNGGGTEAFF
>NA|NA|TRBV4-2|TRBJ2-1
TGTGCCAGCAGCCCCGGACAGCAACACAATGAGCAGTTCTTC
CASSPGQQHNEQFF
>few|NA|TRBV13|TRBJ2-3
TGTGCCAGCAGCACGCTAGCAAACACAGATACGCAGTATTTT
CASSTLANTDTQYF
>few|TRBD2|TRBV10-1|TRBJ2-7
TGCGCCAGCAGTGAGCCGCGGCTAGCGGGACTCGTTCGATACGAGCAGTACTTC
CASSEPRLAGLVRYEQYF
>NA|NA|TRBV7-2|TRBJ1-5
TGTGCCAGCAGCAGCCATCGGACAGTAGCAAGAGGGCCCCAGCATTTT
CASSSHRTVARGPQHF
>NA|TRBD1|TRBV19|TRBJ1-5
TGTGCCAGTAGTGCCTCAGGGGGAAGCAATCAGCCCCAGCATTTT
CASSASGGSNQPQHF
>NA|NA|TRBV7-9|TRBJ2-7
TGTGCCAGCAGCACCTCCGGCTCCTACGAGCAGTACTTC
CASSTSGSYEQYF
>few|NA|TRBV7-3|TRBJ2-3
TGTGCCAGCAGCTTACCGTCGGCAGACACAGATACACAGTATTTT
CASSLPSADTDTQYF
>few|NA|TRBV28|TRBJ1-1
TGTGCCAGCAGTGACAACAGGTATCACACTGAAGCTTTCTTT
CASSDNRYHTEAFF
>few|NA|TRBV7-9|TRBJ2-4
TGTGCCAGCAGCTCCTGGACAGCCCTAGCCAAAAACATTCAGTACTTC
CASSSWTALAKNIQYF
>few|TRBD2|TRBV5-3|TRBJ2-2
TGTGCCAGAAGCCCAGGTTCCGGGACTAGCGGGAGTGAGGACCGGGGAGCTGTTTTT
CARSPGSGTSGSEDRGAVF
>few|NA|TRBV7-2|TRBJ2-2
TGTGCCAGCAGCTTATCACTAAGTTACACCGGGGAGCTGTTTTTT
CASSLSLSYTGELFF
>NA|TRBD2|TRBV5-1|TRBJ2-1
TGCGCCAGCAGCATTCGGACTAGCGGGGGGCCGACGACCTTATACAATGAGCAGTTCTTC
CASSIRTSGGPTTLYNEQFF
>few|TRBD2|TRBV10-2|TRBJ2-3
TGCGCCAGCAGTGAGTCTTCCCTAGCGGGGGGTGTGGATACGCAGTATTTT
CASSESSLAGGVDTQYF